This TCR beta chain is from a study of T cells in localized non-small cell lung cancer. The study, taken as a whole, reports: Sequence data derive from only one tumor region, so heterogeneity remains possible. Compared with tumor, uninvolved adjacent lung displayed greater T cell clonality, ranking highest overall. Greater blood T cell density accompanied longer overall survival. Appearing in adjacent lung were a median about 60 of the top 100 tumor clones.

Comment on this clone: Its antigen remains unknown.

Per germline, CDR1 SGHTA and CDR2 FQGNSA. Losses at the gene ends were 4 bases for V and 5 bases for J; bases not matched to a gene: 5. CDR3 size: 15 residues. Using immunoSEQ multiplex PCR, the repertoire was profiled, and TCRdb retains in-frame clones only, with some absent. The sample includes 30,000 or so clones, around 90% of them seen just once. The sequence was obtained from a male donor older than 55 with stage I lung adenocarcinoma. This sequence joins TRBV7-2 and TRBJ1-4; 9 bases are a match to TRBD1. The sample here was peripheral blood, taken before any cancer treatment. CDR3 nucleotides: TGTGCCAGCAGCTCTTCCGGGACAGGGAATGAAAAACTGTTTTTT. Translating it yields CASSSSGTGNEKLFF.